This T cell receptor (beta chain) is drawn from a study of shared clonotypes between healthy human individuals. General study findings and limits: A generally larger estimated richness was seen in naive subsets than in memory subsets. Non-shared clonotypes showed lower generation probabilities than clonotypes common to all four donors.

As concerns this clone: The antigen remains unidentified.

Germline V gene sequence: CDR1 SEHNR, CDR2 FQNEAQ (reference sequence). Trimming removed 4 bases from V and 7 bases from J, with 20 bases in between. This CDR3 is 15 amino acids long. Over several immunoSEQ plates, each subset's genomic DNA was distributed in even portions. This table comes from immunoSEQ multiplex PCR, and its TCRdb copy is limited to in-frame clones, with some not included. The table lists 2 million to 2.5 million clones, 85% to 95% of them singletons. Terminally differentiated effector memory CD45RA+ cells were left out of the naive CD8 fraction, which was CD45RO-negative and positively selected for CCR7.

The receptor's source is a man between 18 and 29 years old in good health. Some clones in this sample may be carry-over from other donors' samples. This chain uses TRBV7-9 with TRBJ2-7; D is possibly TRBD1 or TRBD2 (5 bases each). The sample comprised naive CD8+ T cells from PBMCs. The DNA for the CDR3 is TGTGCCAGCAGCTCCGGCGAGGGGTTGCTACGAGAGCAGTACTTC. Its translation is CASSSGEGLLREQYF.